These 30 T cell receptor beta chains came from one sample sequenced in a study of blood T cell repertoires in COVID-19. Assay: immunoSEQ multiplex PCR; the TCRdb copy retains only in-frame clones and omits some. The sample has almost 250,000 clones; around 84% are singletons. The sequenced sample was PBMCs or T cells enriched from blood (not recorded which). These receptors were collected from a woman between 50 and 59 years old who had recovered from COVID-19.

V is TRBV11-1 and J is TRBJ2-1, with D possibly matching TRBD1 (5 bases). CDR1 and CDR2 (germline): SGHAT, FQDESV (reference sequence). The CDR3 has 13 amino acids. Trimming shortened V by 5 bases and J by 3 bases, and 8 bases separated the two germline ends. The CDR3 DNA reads TGTGCCAGCAGCCCTAGGGGCTACAATGAGCAGTTCTTC. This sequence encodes CASSPRGYNEQFF.

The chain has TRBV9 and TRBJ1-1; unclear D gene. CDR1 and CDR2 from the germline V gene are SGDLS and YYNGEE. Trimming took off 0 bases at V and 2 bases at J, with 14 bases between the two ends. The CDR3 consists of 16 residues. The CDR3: CASSVAVGRKNTEAFF. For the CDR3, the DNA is TGTGCCAGCAGCGTAGCAGTAGGCAGGAAAAACACTGAAGCTTTCTTT.

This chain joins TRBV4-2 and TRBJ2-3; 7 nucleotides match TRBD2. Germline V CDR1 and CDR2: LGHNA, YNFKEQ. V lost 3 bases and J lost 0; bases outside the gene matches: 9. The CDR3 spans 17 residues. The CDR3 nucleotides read TGTGCCAGCAGCCAGGAAACTAGCGCGGTAAGCACAGATACGCAGTATTTT. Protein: CASSQETSAVSTDTQYF.

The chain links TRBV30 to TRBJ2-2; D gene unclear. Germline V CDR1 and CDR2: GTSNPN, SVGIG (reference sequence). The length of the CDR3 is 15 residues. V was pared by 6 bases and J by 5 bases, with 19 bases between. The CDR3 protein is CACPRRRSGTGELFF. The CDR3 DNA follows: TGTGCCTGCCCTAGGCGGCGTAGTGGGACCGGGGAGCTGTTTTTT.

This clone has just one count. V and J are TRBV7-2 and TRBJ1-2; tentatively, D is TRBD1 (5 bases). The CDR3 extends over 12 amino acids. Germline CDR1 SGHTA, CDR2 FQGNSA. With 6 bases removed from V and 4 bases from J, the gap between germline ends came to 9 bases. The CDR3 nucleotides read TGTGCCAGCAGTGGGACTCGCTATGGCTACACCTTC. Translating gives CASSGTRYGYTF.

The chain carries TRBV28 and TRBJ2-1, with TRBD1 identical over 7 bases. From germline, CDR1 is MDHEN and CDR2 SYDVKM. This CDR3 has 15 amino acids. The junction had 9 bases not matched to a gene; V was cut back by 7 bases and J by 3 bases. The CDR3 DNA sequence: TGTGCCAGCACCAAAGGGGGCGCGATCTACAATGAGCAGTTCTTC. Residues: CASTKGGAIYNEQFF. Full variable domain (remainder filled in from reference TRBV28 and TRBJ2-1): DVKVTQSSRYLVKRTGEKVFLECVQDMDHENMFWYRQDPGLGLRLIYFSYDVKMKEKGDIPEGYSVSREKKERFSLILESASTNQTSMYLCASTKGGAIYNEQFFGPGTRLTVL.

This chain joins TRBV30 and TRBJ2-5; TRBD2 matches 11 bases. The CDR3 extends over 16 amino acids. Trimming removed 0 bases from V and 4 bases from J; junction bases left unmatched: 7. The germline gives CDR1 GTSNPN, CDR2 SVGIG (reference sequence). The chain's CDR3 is CAWSVLGLAGGETQYF. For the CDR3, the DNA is TGTGCCTGGAGTGTACTAGGCCTAGCGGGAGGAGAGACCCAGTACTTC. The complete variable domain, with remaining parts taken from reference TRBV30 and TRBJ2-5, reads SQTIHQWPATLVQPVGSPLSLECTVEGTSNPNLYWYRQAAGRGLQLLFYSVGIGQISSEVPQNLSASRPQDRQFILSSKKLLLSDSGFYLCAWSVLGLAGGETQYFGPGTRLLVL.

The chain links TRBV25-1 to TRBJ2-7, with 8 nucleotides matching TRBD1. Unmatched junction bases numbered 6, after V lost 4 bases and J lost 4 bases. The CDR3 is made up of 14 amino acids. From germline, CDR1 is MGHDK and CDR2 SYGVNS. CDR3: CASSVSRGPYEQYF. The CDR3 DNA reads TGTGCCAGCAGTGTAAGCAGGGGGCCTTACGAGCAGTACTTC.

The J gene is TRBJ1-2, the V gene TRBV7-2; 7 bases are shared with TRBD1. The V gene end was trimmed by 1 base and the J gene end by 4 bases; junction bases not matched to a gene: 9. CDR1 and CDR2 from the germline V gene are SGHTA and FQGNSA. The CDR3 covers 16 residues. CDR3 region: CASSLGGGATAYGYTF. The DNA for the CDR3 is TGTGCCAGCAGCTTAGGAGGGGGCGCTACAGCCTATGGCTACACCTTC.

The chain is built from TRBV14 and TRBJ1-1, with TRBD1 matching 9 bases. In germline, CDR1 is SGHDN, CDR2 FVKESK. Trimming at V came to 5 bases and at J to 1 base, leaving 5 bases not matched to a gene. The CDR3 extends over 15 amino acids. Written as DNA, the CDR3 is TGTGCCAGCAGCTTGCCGACAGGGGGGAACACTGAAGCTTTCTTT. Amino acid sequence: CASSLPTGGNTEAFF.

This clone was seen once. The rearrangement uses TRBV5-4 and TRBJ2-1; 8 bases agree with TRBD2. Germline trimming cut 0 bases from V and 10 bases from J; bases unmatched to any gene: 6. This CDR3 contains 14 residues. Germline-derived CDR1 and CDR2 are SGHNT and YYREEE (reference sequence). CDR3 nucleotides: TGTGCCAGCAGCTTGGTCCTAGCGGGTCAAGAGCAGTTCTTC. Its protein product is CASSLVLAGQEQFF.

Here the CDR3 reads CASRDRDNEQFF. The CDR3, as DNA: TGTGCCAGCCGGGACAGAGACAATGAGCAGTTCTTC. The chain links TRBV12-3 or TRBV12-4 to TRBJ2-1, with 7 bases that match TRBD1. V lost 8 bases to trimming and J lost 5 bases; unmatched junction nucleotides: 3. The length of the CDR3 is 12 residues.

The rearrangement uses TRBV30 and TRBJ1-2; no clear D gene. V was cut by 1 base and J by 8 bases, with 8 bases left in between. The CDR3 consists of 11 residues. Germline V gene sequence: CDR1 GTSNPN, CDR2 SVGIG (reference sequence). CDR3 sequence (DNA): TGTGCCTGGAGTGGAGGGTTGGGCTACACCTTC. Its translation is CAWSGGLGYTF.

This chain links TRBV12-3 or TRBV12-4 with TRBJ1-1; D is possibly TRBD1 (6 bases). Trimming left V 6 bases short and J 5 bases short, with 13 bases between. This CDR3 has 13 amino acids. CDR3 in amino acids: CASSTTGRTEAFF. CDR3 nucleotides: TGTGCCAGCAGCACCACAGGGAGAACTGAAGCTTTCTTT.

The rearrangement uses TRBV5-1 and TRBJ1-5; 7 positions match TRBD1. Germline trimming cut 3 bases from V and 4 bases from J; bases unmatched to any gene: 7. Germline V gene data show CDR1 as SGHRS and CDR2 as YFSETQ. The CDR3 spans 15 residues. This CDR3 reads CASSSGDRDNQPQHF. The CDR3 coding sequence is TGCGCCAGCAGCTCTGGAGACAGGGATAATCAGCCCCAGCATTTT.

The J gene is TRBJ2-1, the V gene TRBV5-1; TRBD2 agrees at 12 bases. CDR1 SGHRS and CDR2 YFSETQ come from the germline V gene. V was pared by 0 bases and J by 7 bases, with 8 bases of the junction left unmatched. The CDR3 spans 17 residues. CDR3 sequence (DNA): TGCGCCAGCAGCTTGGGACTAGCGGGAGTAAATTTGAATGAGCAGTTCTTC. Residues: CASSLGLAGVNLNEQFF.

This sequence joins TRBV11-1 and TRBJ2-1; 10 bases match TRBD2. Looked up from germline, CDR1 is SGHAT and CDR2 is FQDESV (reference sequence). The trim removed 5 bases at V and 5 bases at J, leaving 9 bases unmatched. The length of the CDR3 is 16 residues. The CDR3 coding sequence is TGTGCCAGCAGCCGCTTAGGACTAGCGGAGAACAATGAGCAGTTCTTC. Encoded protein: CASSRLGLAENNEQFF.

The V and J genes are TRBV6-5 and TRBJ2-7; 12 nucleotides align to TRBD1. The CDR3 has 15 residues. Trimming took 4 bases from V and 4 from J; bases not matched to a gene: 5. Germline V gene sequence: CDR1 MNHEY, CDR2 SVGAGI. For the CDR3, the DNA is TGTGCCAGCAGTTCCCGGGACAGGGGGCTGTACGAGCAGTACTTC. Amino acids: CASSSRDRGLYEQYF.

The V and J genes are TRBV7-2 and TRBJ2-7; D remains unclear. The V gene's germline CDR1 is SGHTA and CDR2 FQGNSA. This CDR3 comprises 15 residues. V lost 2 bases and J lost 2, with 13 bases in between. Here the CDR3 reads CASSLRSVLTYEQYF. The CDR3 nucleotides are TGTGCCAGCAGCTTACGTTCCGTTCTAACCTACGAGCAGTACTTC.

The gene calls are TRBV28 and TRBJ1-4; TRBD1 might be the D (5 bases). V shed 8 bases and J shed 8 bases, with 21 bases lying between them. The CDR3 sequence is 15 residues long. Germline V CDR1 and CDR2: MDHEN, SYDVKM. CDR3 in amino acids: CASGSAAGLWEKLFF. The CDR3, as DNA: TGTGCCAGCGGCTCGGCGGCAGGGCTTTGGGAAAAACTGTTTTTT.

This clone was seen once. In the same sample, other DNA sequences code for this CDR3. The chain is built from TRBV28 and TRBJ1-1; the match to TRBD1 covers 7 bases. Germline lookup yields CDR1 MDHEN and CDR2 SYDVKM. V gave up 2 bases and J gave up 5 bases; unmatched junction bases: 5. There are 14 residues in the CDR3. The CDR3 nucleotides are TGTGCCAGCAGTTTAAGAGGGGGCAGAACTGAAGCTTTCTTT. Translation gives CASSLRGGRTEAFF.

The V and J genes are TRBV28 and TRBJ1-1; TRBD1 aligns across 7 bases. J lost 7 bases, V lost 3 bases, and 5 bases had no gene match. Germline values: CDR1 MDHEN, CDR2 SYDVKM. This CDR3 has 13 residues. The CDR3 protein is CASSLGGQNEAFF. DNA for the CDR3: TGTGCCAGCAGTTTGGGGGGACAGAATGAAGCTTTCTTT.

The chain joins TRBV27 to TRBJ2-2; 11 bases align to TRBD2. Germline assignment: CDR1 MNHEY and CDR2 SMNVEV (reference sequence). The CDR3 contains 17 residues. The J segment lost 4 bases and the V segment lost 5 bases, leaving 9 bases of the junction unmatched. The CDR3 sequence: CASSLGGLAGGTGELFF. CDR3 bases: TGTGCCAGCAGTCTGGGCGGACTAGCGGGCGGCACCGGGGAGCTGTTTTTT.

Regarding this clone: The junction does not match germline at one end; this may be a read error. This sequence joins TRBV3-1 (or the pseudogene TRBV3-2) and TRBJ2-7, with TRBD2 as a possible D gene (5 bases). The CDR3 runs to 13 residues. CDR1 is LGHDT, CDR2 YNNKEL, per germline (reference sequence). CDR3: CASSQGSDYVQYF. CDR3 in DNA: TGTGCCAGCAGCCAAGGAAGTGACTACGTGCAGTACTTC.

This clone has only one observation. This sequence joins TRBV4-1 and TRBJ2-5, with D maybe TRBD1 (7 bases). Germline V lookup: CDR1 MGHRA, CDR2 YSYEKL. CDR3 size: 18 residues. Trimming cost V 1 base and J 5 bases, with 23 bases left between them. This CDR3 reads CASSQVEGGGQLWETQYF. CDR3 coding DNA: TGCGCCAGCAGCCAAGTGGAAGGAGGGGGCCAGCTCTGGGAGACCCAGTACTTC.

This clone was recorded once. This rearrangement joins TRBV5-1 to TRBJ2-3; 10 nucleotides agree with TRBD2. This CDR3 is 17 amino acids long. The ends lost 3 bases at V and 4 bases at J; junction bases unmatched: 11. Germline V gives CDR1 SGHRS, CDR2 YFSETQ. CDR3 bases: TGCGCCAGCAGCTCCTTCATACAGAGCGGGGGGGCAGATACGCAGTATTTT. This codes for CASSSFIQSGGADTQYF.

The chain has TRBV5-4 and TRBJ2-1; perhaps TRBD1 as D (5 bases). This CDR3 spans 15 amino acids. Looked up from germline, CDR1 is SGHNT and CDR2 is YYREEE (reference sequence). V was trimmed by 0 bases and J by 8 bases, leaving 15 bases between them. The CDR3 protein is CASSLAGPGPYEQFF. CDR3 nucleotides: TGTGCCAGCAGCTTGGCTGGCCCAGGGCCGTATGAGCAGTTCTTC.

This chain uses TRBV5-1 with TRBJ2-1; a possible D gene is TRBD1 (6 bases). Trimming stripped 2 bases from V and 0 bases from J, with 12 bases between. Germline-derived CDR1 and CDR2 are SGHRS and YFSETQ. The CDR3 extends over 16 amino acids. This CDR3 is CASSLRQERSYNEQFF. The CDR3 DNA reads TGCGCCAGCAGCTTAAGACAGGAACGCTCCTACAATGAGCAGTTCTTC.

CDR3 nucleotides: TGTGCCAGTAGCCCTCGACCGGGACAGGGTTCCTACGAGCAGTACTTC. This gives the protein CASSPRPGQGSYEQYF. The chain employs TRBV19 and TRBJ2-7, with 9 bases aligning to TRBD1. The CDR3 runs 16 residues. The V and J ends lost 6 bases and 1 base, in that order; junction bases with no gene match: 10. Germline-derived CDR1 and CDR2 are LNHDA and SQIVND (reference sequence).

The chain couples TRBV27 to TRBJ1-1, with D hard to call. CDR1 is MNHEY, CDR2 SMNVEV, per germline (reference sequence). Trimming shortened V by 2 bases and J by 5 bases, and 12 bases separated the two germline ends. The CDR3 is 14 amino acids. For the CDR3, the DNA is TGTGCCAGCAGTTTAAGCCCTGAGGGAACTGAAGCTTTCTTT. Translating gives CASSLSPEGTEAFF.